The subject of this entry is one T cell receptor beta chain. As yet, its antigen is unknown. Both 60 Vbeta primers and 13 Jbeta primers went into the PCR. The data were produced by immunoSEQ multiplex PCR, yet TCRdb's version contains in-frame clones alone and is incomplete. Here the sample spans some 120,000 clones, roughly 80% being singletons. This sample is part of a study of cytomegalovirus exposure and HLA in healthy donors. Study results and limitations: A prior analysis recorded that most TCR beta V segments were productive about 87% or about 30% of the time.

This sequence originates from a man between 25 and 39 years old in good health and CMV-seronegative. Sequencing was done on a sample of PBMCs.

In nucleotides, the CDR3 is TGTGCCAGCAGTTATGTGGGAGCAGGGGACCCCGGAGCTTTCTTT. This translates into CASSYVGAGDPGAFF. The chain combines TRBV2 with TRBJ1-1; D is perhaps TRBD1 (6 bases). V lost 5 bases and J 10 bases, leaving 23 bases between the germline ends. CDR1 and CDR2 (germline): SNHLY, FYNNEI. The CDR3 has 15 amino acids.